This TCR beta chain emerged from a study of PD-1 blockade in classical Hodgkin lymphoma. General study points: As was reported, newly diagnosed patients showed lower baseline TCR diversity than healthy donors did. The study found that TCR diversity rose significantly by C4D1 in CD4+ but not CD8+ cells.

A remark on this clone: What it recognizes is unknown.

The CDR3 extends over 16 amino acids. CDR1 is ENHRY and CDR2 is SYGVKD in the germline V gene. Trimming cost V 10 bases and J 3 bases; bases outside gene matches: 13. The method was immunoSEQ multiplex PCR; TCRdb's version includes in-frame clones alone and lacks a portion of them. Among about 8,800 clones listed, roughly 82% were seen once. Time point defined: cycle 4 day 1 (C4D1), after 6 weeks of nivolumab. Every patient relapsed after autologous stem cell transplantation, and brentuximab vedotin exposure varied. Under best response, outcomes were complete response, partial response or progressive disease.

The chain uses TRBV10-3 and TRBJ1-3, with TRBD1 matching 9 bases. The material sequenced was peripheral blood mononuclear cells (PBMCs), taken before the fourth cycle of nivolumab. This clonotype originated in a human donor with classical Hodgkin lymphoma. The CDR3, as DNA: TGTGCCACCCTACAGGGGGCCGTCGCAAGTGGAAACACCATATATTTT. It translates to CATLQGAVASGNTIYF.